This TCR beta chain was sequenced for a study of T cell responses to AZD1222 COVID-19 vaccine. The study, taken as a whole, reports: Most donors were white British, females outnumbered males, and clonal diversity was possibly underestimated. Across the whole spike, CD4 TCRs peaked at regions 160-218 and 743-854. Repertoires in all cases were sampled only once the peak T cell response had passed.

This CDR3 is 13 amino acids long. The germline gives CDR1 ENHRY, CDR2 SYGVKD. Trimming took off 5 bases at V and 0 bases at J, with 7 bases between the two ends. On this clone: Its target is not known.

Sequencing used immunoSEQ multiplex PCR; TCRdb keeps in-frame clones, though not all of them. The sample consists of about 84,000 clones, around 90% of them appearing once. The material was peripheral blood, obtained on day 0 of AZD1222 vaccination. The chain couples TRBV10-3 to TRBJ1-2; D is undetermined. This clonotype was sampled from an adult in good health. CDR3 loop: CAISTDPNYGYTF. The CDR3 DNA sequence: TGTGCCATCAGTACGGACCCTAACTATGGCTACACCTTC.